This TCR beta chain emerged from a study of blood T cells in healthy people across ages. Study-wide findings and caveats: Naive CD4+ cell counts and diversity both ran higher in long-lived than in aged donors. Estimated diversity that came from one million T cells was considered an underestimate.

The donors, aged about 6 to 95, were healthy Caucasians from Russia. Extracted total RNA amounted to at least 6 micrograms for each sample. Combining a sample-barcoded 5' primer with a J-beta primer mix, a second PCR ran for about 6 to 12 cycles. TCRdb analysed the 5' RACE reads with MiXCR anew, one entry per CDR3 protein. Among about 1.8 million distinct CDR3 sequences listed, around half were seen once. Turning to this clonotype: Its target is unknown.

The V and J ends lost 4 bases and 4 bases respectively, with 14 bases between them. Germline CDR1 and CDR2: SGDLS and YYNGEE. The CDR3 has 14 residues. This clonotype was sampled from a woman in her forties in good health. The chain has TRBV9 and TRBJ2-5; weak D call: TRBD1 (6 bases). The sequenced sample consisted of blood. This CDR3 reads CASSPDWGRETQYF. The CDR3 DNA is TGTGCCAGCAGCCCAGATTGGGGGCGAGAGACCCAGTACTTC. Filled out from reference TRBV9 and TRBJ2-5, the complete variable domain reads DSGVTQTPKHLITATGQRVTLRCSPRSGDLSVYWYQQSLDQGLQFLIQYYNGEERAKGNILERFSAQQFPDLHSELNLSSLELGDSALYFCASSPDWGRETQYFGPGTRLLVL.